The source of this T cell receptor beta chain is a study of CD8+CD57+ T cells in acquired aplastic anemia. Study background: Average DNA yield from sorted CD4+ and CD8+ cells was around 3 ug.

The study's findings and limits: CD8+ Simpson's diversity did not differ significantly between patients and controls.

As to this clonotype: Its matching antigen is unknown.

Genomic DNA, the template, was used for profiling of the TCR beta VDJ and CDR3. One entry per CDR3 protein, called by TCRdb with MiXCR from the reads. The sample records a few hundred thousand distinct CDR3 sequences, around 32% being singletons. Germline loops: CDR1 SGHDT, CDR2 YYEEEE. J lost 6 bases, V lost 3 bases, and 12 bases had no gene match. The CDR3 consists of 15 residues. An expansion of CD8+CD57+ cells by flow cytometry had been shown in patients chosen for sequencing. This receptor was identified in a human donor with aplastic anemia. The chain recombines TRBV5-6 with TRBJ2-7; 7 nucleotides align to TRBD2. Source material: sorted CD4+, CD8+, or CD8+CD57+ T cells (not recorded which) from PBMCs. The CDR3 loop reads CASSYTGLSPGEQYF. CDR3 bases: TGTGCCAGCAGCTATACGGGACTATCCCCCGGCGAGCAGTACTTC.